This T cell receptor (beta chain) was captured by sequencing in a study of early T cells in non-severe SARS-CoV-2 infection. Study-wide context: Sequencing input comprised bulk RNA from unsorted whole blood; chain pairing was not available.

Germline-derived CDR1 and CDR2 are ENHRY and SYGVKD. The CDR3 covers 15 residues. Losses at the gene ends were 3 bases for V and 7 bases for J; bases not matched to a gene: 5. As part of library construction, unique molecular identifiers were attached to individual cDNA molecules. TCRdb redid the calling of the 5' RACE reads with MiXCR, one entry per CDR3 protein. The data show tens of thousands of distinct CDR3 sequences, 8% to 9.5% seen once. This clonotype was counted a few times. The gene calls are TRBV10-3 and TRBJ2-2; 10 bases map to TRBD1. The sequencing input was whole blood. The clonotype comes from an adult who was a healthcare worker with PCR-confirmed SARS-CoV-2 infection or an uninfected control (not recorded which). CDR3 protein: CAISEQDRGIGELFF. Here the CDR3 DNA reads TGTGCCATCAGTGAACAGGACAGGGGGATCGGGGAGCTGTTTTTT.